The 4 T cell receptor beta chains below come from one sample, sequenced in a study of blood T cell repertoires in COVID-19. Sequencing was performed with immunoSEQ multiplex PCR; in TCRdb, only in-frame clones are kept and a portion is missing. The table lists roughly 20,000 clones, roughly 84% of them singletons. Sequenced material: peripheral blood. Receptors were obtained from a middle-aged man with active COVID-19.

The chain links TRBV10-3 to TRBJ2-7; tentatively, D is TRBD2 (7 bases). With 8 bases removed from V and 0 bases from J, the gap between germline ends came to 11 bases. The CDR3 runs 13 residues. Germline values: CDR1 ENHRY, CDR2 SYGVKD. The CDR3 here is CAIGRDISYEQYF. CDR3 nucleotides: TGTGCCATCGGGAGGGACATCTCCTACGAGCAGTACTTC.

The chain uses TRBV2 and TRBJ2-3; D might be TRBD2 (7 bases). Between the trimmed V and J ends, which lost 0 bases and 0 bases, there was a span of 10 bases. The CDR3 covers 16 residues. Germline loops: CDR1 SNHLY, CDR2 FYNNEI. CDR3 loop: CASSEAGGRSTDTQYF. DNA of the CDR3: TGTGCCAGCAGTGAAGCCGGGGGGCGGAGCACAGATACGCAGTATTTT.

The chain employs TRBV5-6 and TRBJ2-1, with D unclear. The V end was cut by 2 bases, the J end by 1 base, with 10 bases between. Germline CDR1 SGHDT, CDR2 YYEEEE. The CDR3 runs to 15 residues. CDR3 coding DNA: TGTGCCAGCAGCTTCCTACGTCCGTCCTACAATGAGCAGTTCTTC. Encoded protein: CASSFLRPSYNEQFF.

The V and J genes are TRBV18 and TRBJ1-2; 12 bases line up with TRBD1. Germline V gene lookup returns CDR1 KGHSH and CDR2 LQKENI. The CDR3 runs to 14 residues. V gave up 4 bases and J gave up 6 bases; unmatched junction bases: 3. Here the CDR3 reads CASSRGTGGDGYTF. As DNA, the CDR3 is TGTGCCAGCTCACGTGGGACAGGGGGCGATGGCTACACCTTC.